This TCR beta chain appears in the sequencing data of a study of blood T cell repertoires in COVID-19. About the study: The study drew acute and convalescent COVID-19 samples from the United States, Italy and Spain. T cells, B-cell-depleted T cells, or PBMCs supplied cDNA or gDNA.

Original processing methods: Reference gene primer amplification gave estimated nucleated cell counts. Clones were sequenced by immunoSEQ multiplex PCR, and TCRdb holds only the in-frame ones, with some missing. V and J calls and clone size come straight from that table; D and trimming were deduced from the DNA. The table records fewer than 120,000 clones, 88% of them present only once. Germline assignment: CDR1 MNHEY and CDR2 SMNVEV (reference sequence). The CDR3 contains 16 residues. With V trimmed by 3 bases and J by 7 bases, 5 bases remained unmatched. Input material: peripheral blood. The origin of this receptor is a woman in her 50s with acute or convalescent COVID-19. V usage is TRBV27 and J usage is TRBJ2-1; 14 bases match TRBD2. The CDR3 DNA reads as TGTGCCAGCAGTTTGGGAAGGACTAGCGGGGGGAATGAGCAGTTCTTC. This codes for CASSLGRTSGGNEQFF.